This TCR beta chain originates from a study of blood T cell repertoires in COVID-19. Study summary: Acute and convalescent COVID-19 specimens originated in the United States, Italy and Spain. The cDNA or gDNA used as material had been derived from T cells, B-cell-depleted T cells, or PBMCs.

Original analysis: Nucleated cell number was recorded as an estimate derived from reference gene primer amplification. The data were produced by immunoSEQ multiplex PCR, yet TCRdb's version contains in-frame clones alone and is incomplete. V and J calls and clone size are copied from that table; D and trimming were computed from the DNA. This sample has 140,000 to 150,000 clones; around 89% occur once, and the top ten carry approximately 3%. Germline V CDR1 and CDR2: MDHEN, SYDVKM. The V end lost 8 bases, the J end lost 6 bases, and 17 bases lay between the germline ends. This CDR3 has 13 residues. Sequencing was carried out using peripheral blood. J is TRBJ2-7 and V is TRBV28; no clear D. This clonotype was obtained from a woman aged 60-70 years with active COVID-19. The CDR3 DNA follows: TGTGCCAGCTGGGCGTTCAAAGCAGGCGAGCAGTACTTC. Translated: CASWAFKAGEQYF.